The clone carrying this T cell receptor (beta chain) was observed a few times. Its antigen remains unidentified. The sample is drawn from a study of CD8 T cells in ankylosing spondylitis. Study-level points and caveats: Blood of patients with ankylosing spondylitis appeared to be characterized by a TCR beta motif of several highly homologous variants.

The germline CDR1 and CDR2 sequences are MGHDK and SYGVNS. The ends were cut back, 1 base at V and 2 bases at J, with 9 bases in the middle. CDR3 length: 14 residues. TCRdb itself ran the 5' RACE reads through MiXCR, one entry per CDR3 protein. The data contain some 350,000 distinct CDR3 sequences, 14% to 15% of them singletons. The sequenced material came from blood, either unsorted or a sorted T cell fraction (not recorded which). The genes are TRBV25-1 and TRBJ2-7; D gene uncertain. This TCR was sampled from a male donor with ankylosing spondylitis or in good health (not recorded which). Here the CDR3 reads CASSESGRTYEQYF. The CDR3 DNA follows: TGTGCCAGCAGTGAATCAGGACGAACCTACGAGCAGTACTTC.